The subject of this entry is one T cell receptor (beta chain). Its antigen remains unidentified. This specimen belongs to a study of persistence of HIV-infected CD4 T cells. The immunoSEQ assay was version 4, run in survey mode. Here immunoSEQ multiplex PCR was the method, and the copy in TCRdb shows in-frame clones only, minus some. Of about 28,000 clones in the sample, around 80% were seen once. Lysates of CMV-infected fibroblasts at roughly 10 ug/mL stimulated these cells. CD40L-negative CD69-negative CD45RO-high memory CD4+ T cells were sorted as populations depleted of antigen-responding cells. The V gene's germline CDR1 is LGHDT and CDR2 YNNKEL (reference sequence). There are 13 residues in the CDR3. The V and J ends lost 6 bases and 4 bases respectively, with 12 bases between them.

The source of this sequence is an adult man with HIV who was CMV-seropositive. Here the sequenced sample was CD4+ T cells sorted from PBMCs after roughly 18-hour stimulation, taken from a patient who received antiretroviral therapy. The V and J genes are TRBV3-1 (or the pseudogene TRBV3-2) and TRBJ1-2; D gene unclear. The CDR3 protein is CASRSRSLYGYTF. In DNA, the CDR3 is TGTGCCAGCAGAAGCCGATCCCTCTATGGCTACACCTTC.